What follows are 20 T cell receptor beta chains derived from one specimen sequenced in a study of T-cell reconstitution after alpha-beta-depleted transplantation in children (dated by TCRdb to the mid-2010s). The treatment or condition label for this specimen denotes: allogeneic hematopoietic cell transplantation with graft depleted of TCRalphabeta T cells and CD19 B cells. The method behind the library was PCR. Sequenced using an Illumina HiSeq 2500. TCR libraries were prepared with molecular barcoding, using unique molecular identifiers to normalize TCRbeta repertoire quantification. TCRdb ran its own pipeline on the public reads, namely fastp trimming at Q25 and MiXCR clone calling, and kept in-frame beta chains. Each entry is one CDR3 protein sequence, shown with its most common DNA and genes. The sample table lists approximately 130,000 distinct CDR3 sequences, more than 9.5% of them with a count of one. The ten top clones hold around 24% of the sample.

Material: PBMCs, mostly from graft donor cells, obtained 180 days after TCRalphabeta/CD19-depleted stem cell transplant. The receptors originated from a girl less than two years old who had a stem cell transplant for combined immunodeficiency, so the T cells may come from the graft donor.

The V and J genes are TRBV19 and TRBJ1-5; a possible D gene is TRBD1 (5 bases). The germline V and J ends were trimmed by 5 bases and 4 bases, with 15 bases remaining between them. CDR3 length: 15 amino acids. Per the germline V gene, CDR1 is LNHDA and CDR2 is SQIVND (reference sequence). CDR3 sequence reads: CASSPPRGVNQPQHF. In DNA, the CDR3 is TGTGCCAGTAGTCCCCCCCGGGGCGTTAATCAGCCCCAGCATTTT. Full variable domain (outside the CDR3, taken from reference TRBV19 and TRBJ1-5): DGGITQSPKYLFRKEGQNVTLSCEQNLNHDAMYWYRQDPGQGLRLIYYSQIVNDFQKGDIAEGYSVSREKKESFPLTVTSAQKNPTAFYLCASSPPRGVNQPQHFGDGTRLSIL.

In its sample, this clonotype was seen a few times. This rearrangement joins TRBV7-2 to TRBJ2-1, with TRBD1 matching over 8 bases. Germline CDR1 SGHTA, CDR2 FQGNSA. V dropped 0 bases and J dropped 4; count of bases not matched to a gene: 2. The CDR3 is 15 residues long. The CDR3 sequence: CASSLARDRYNEQFF. The CDR3 nucleotides read TGTGCCAGCAGCTTAGCCCGGGACAGGTACAATGAGCAGTTCTTC.

This clonotype came up many times. V gene TRBV12-3 or TRBV12-4 combines with J gene TRBJ2-3; 9 bases match TRBD2. CDR3 size: 15 residues. The J segment lost 1 base and the V segment lost 4 bases, leaving 3 bases of the junction unmatched. Here the CDR3 DNA reads TGTGCCAGCAGTTATAGCGGGGGCCGCACAGATACGCAGTATTTT. Translating gives CASSYSGGRTDTQYF.

The V and J genes are TRBV4-3 and TRBJ1-1; D remains ambiguous. V lost 2 bases, J lost 6 bases, and 13 bases lay in between. Germline V gives CDR1 LGHNA, CDR2 YSLEER. CDR3 length equals 14 residues. CDR3 coding DNA: TGCGCCAGCAGCCAACAACAGAGGGATGCTGAAGCTTTCTTT. Its translation is CASSQQQRDAEAFF.

This clonotype was seen only a few times. The gene calls are TRBV4-2 and TRBJ2-6; D not certain. This CDR3 comprises 15 residues. Trimming shortened V by 0 bases and J by 3 bases, and 6 bases separated the two germline ends. The germline CDR1 and CDR2 sequences are LGHNA and YNFKEQ. CDR3 residues: CASSQDLGGANVLTF. The CDR3 region has the DNA TGTGCCAGCAGCCAAGACCTCGGTGGGGCCAACGTCCTGACTTTC.

This clonotype has more than one count but fewer than ten. J is TRBJ2-7 and V is TRBV7-7, with D maybe TRBD1 (5 bases). V was shortened by 5 bases and J by 2 bases, with 13 bases between the two germline ends. This CDR3 comprises 14 residues. Germline CDR1 is SSHAT and CDR2 is FNYEAQ (reference sequence). CDR3: CASSHQGFAYEQYF. DNA of the CDR3: TGTGCCAGCAGCCATCAGGGATTTGCCTACGAGCAGTACTTC.

V gene TRBV21-1 combines with J gene TRBJ2-2; the D call in the table, TRBD2, was not verified against the DNA. TRBV21-1 is annotated as a pseudogene. CDR3 size: 17 residues. The CDR3 loop reads CASSKGSGTRNTGELFF. In DNA form, the CDR3 reads TGTGCCAGCAGCAAAGGGTCCGGGACTAGGAACACCGGGGAGCTGTTTTTT.

This clonotype was counted at least ten times. This chain joins TRBV7-2 and TRBJ1-4, with D perhaps matching TRBD1 (6 bases). Trimming stripped 5 bases from V and 0 bases from J, with 13 bases between. This CDR3 has 16 amino acids. Germline CDR1 is SGHTA and CDR2 is FQGNSA. CDR3 sequence reads: CASSPDRIATNEKLFF. CDR3 in DNA: TGTGCCAGCAGCCCCGACAGGATTGCAACTAATGAAAAACTGTTTTTT.

The chain joins TRBV20-1 to TRBJ1-5; TRBD1 matches at 7 bases. The germline gives CDR1 DFQATT, CDR2 SNEGSKA (reference sequence). Trimming took 3 bases from V and 7 from J; bases not matched to a gene: 9. This CDR3 contains 14 residues. The CDR3 spells CSASPGQVGQPQHF. The CDR3 DNA reads as TGCAGTGCTAGCCCCGGACAGGTAGGACAGCCCCAGCATTTT.

As concerns this clonotype: This may be a read error: a much more frequent sequence differs by one nucleotide. This chain joins TRBV12-3 or TRBV12-4 and TRBJ1-4, with 7 bases aligning to TRBD1. The CDR3 has 15 amino acids. As DNA, the CDR3 is TGTGCCAGCAGACCTCCCGGGACAGATAATGAAAAACTGGTTTTT. As protein: CASRPPGTDNEKLVF.

This clonotype was observed a handful of times. J is TRBJ2-2 and V is TRBV7-7; D call uncertain. CDR3 length: 13 amino acids. CDR1 is SSHAT, CDR2 FNYEAQ, per germline (reference sequence). The V end was cut by 5 bases, the J end by 0 bases, with 4 bases between. CDR3 sequence: CASSPTNTGELFF. For the CDR3, the DNA is TGTGCCAGCAGCCCCACGAACACCGGGGAGCTGTTTTTT.

The chain has TRBV20-1 and TRBJ1-5; 7 bases align to TRBD1. Germline V gene lookup returns CDR1 DFQATT and CDR2 SNEGSKA (reference sequence). V shed 1 base and J 1 base; nucleotides not matched to a gene: 7. The CDR3 is made up of 16 amino acids. CDR3 amino acids: CSARATRGESNQPQHF. The DNA of the CDR3 is TGCAGTGCTAGAGCGACCAGGGGGGAGAGCAATCAGCCCCAGCATTTT.

This clonotype was detected a few times. J is TRBJ1-2 and V is TRBV5-6; 9 nucleotides match TRBD1. Germline values: CDR1 SGHDT, CDR2 YYEEEE. The V and J ends lost 4 bases and 2 bases, in that order; junction bases with no gene match: 6. The CDR3 runs to 15 residues. The CDR3 region has the DNA TGTGCCAGCAGCCTCCGGGACAGGGAAAACTATGGCTACACCTTC. This sequence encodes CASSLRDRENYGYTF.

This chain connects TRBV19 to TRBJ2-7; 11 positions agree with TRBD1. The CDR3 is 16 residues long. Germline CDR1 is LNHDA and CDR2 is SQIVND (reference sequence). With 3 bases clipped from V and 2 bases from J, the junction kept 6 bases outside the gene matches. The CDR3 nucleotides read TGTGCCAGTAGTATCTCCCCGGGACAGGGGGCCTACGAGCAGTACTTC. Encoded protein: CASSISPGQGAYEQYF.

This clonotype was seen ten or more times. This chain connects TRBV20-1 to TRBJ2-5; the D is unclear. CDR1 DFQATT and CDR2 SNEGSKA come from the germline V gene (reference sequence). The germline V and J ends were trimmed by 0 bases and 1 base, with 9 bases remaining between them. This CDR3 has 14 residues. CDR3 amino acids: CSARDPDTQETQYF. The CDR3 DNA is TGCAGTGCTAGAGATCCAGATACCCAAGAGACCCAGTACTTC.

A few counts support this clonotype. The rearrangement links TRBV4-3 to TRBJ2-3; D gene unclear. Trimming took 4 bases from V and 2 from J, leaving 13 bases between them. The germline V gene has CDR1 LGHNA and CDR2 YSLEER. This CDR3 has 15 amino acids. This CDR3 is CASSLDGFLTDTQYF. The CDR3 DNA is TGCGCCAGCAGCCTAGACGGGTTCCTCACAGATACGCAGTATTTT.

There are a few counts of this clonotype. This sequence joins TRBV5-1 and TRBJ1-6; D unresolved. Between the trimmed V and J ends, which lost 0 bases and 4 bases, there was a span of 11 bases. The CDR3 contains 16 residues. CDR1 SGHRS and CDR2 YFSETQ come from the germline V gene. CDR3 loop: CASSLESLFYNSPLHF. In nucleotides, the CDR3 is TGCGCCAGCAGCTTGGAGAGCTTGTTTTATAATTCACCCCTCCACTTT.

The chain is built from TRBV29-1 and TRBJ1-1, with a possible D match to TRBD1 (5 bases). The germline V and J ends were trimmed by 7 bases and 3 bases, with 15 bases remaining between them. From germline, CDR1 is SQVTM and CDR2 ANQGSEA. This CDR3 is built from 13 residues. The CDR3 is CSGGGPRDTEAFF. The CDR3 DNA is TGCAGCGGCGGGGGACCTCGGGACACTGAAGCTTTCTTT.

In its sample, this clonotype was seen a few times. The rearrangement joins TRBV29-1 to TRBJ2-2, with D perhaps TRBD1 or TRBD2 (5 bases each). Trimming shortened V by 6 bases and J by 0 bases, and 11 bases separated the two germline ends. The length of the CDR3 is 14 residues. Germline-derived CDR1 and CDR2 are SQVTM and ANQGSEA. The CDR3 DNA reads TGCAGCGTAGAGGGACGGCCGAACACCGGGGAGCTGTTTTTT. Translating gives CSVEGRPNTGELFF.

V gene TRBV7-6 combines with J gene TRBJ2-1; no reliable D call. The CDR3 consists of 14 residues. The germline V gene has CDR1 SGHVS and CDR2 FNYEAQ. Trimming removed 8 bases at V and 0 bases at J, with 11 bases between. The CDR3 loop reads CASALGSSYNEQFF. CDR3 nucleotide sequence: TGTGCCAGCGCCCTGGGCAGCTCCTACAATGAGCAGTTCTTC.